These T cell receptor beta chains were read from a single sample in a study of blood T cell repertoires in COVID-19. The data were produced by immunoSEQ multiplex PCR, yet TCRdb's version contains in-frame clones alone and is incomplete. Seen here are 500,000 to 600,000 clones, about 89% observed once, and the top ten hold 7.8%. Material: peripheral blood. These TCRs come from a woman aged 50 to 60 with COVID-19, enrolled during active disease. Each CDR3 is given with its conserved first and last residue. A D gene is named only where the DNA matches it firmly. A clone size is listed for some rows: how often the clone was seen (once, few, many), or a class if it is expanded.

clone_size j_call v_call d_call cdr3_aa cdr3_nt
once TRBJ1-1 TRBV29-1 - CSVDLMNTEAFF TGCAGCGTTGATCTAATGAACACTGAAGCTTTCTTT
- TRBJ1-1 TRBV7-9 - CASSLIGGTEAFF TGTGCCAGCAGCTTAATCGGGGGCACTGAAGCTTTCTTT
once TRBJ2-5 TRBV2 - CASSAGVEETQYF TGTGCCAGCAGTGCCGGGGTTGAGGAGACCCAGTACTTC
- TRBJ2-7 TRBV2 TRBD1 CASSVSGGQVGF TGTGCCAGCAGTGTTAGTGGGGGACAGGTCGGCTTC
- TRBJ2-2 TRBV19 - CASSLWQENTGELFF TGTGCCAGTAGTCTCTGGCAGGAAAACACCGGGGAGCTGTTTTTT
- TRBJ1-1 TRBV3-1/TRBV3-2 TRBD1 CASSQDQGAWTEAFF TGTGCCAGCAGCCAAGACCAGGGGGCATGGACTGAAGCTTTCTTT
- TRBJ2-2 TRBV12-5 - CASGLSPTGQGELFF TGTGCTAGTGGTTTGTCCCCGACAGGCCAAGGGGAGCTGTTTTTT
once TRBJ1-2 TRBV27 - CASSLQGWDGYTF TGTGCCAGCAGTTTACAGGGATGGGATGGCTACACCTTC
- TRBJ1-4 TRBV28 TRBD1 CASTSQGVPNEKLFF TGTGCCAGCACCTCACAGGGGGTCCCTAATGAAAAACTGTTTTTT
- TRBJ2-2 TRBV19 - CASSIGGYSTGELFF TGTGCCAGTAGTATTGGGGGGTACAGCACCGGGGAGCTGTTTTTT
- TRBJ2-1 TRBV6-7 - CASSYSLFYNEQFF TGTGCCAGCAGTTACTCCCTTTTCTACAATGAGCAGTTCTTC
- TRBJ2-6 TRBV6-6 TRBD1 CASNPQGQDFDVLTF TGTGCCAGCAACCCACAGGGACAGGACTTCGACGTCCTGACTTTC
- TRBJ1-2 TRBV6-6 - CASSPRRTETPNYGYTF TGTGCCAGCAGTCCACGCCGGACTGAAACCCCTAACTATGGCTACACCTTC
- TRBJ1-6 TRBV11-2 - CASSLDPAGNSPLHF TGTGCCAGCAGCTTAGATCCGGCAGGGAATTCACCCCTCCACTTT
once TRBJ1-2 TRBV19 TRBD1 CASSIQGAGGYTF TGTGCCAGTAGCATACAGGGGGCAGGTGGCTACACCTTC
- TRBJ2-7 TRBV6-5 - CASSYSRTVTYEQYF TGTGCCAGCAGTTACTCCCGGACAGTGACCTACGAGCAGTACTTC
- TRBJ2-7 TRBV2 - CASSGTSYEQYF TGTGCCAGCAGTGGAACTTCCTACGAGCAGTACTTC
- TRBJ1-5 TRBV9 TRBD1 CASSPLSPRGTADEVSNQPQHF TGTGCCAGCAGCCCCCTATCGCCAAGGGGGACAGCCGACGAGGTTAGCAATCAGCCCCAGCATTTT
few TRBJ1-6 TRBV2 TRBD1 CASKGALGSYNSPLHF TGTGCCAGCAAGGGGGCGCTTGGCTCCTATAATTCACCCCTCCACTTT
- TRBJ1-6 TRBV27 - CASSLTGYNSPLHF TGTGCCAGCAGCCTGACAGGCTATAATTCACCCCTCCACTTT
few TRBJ1-1 TRBV7-9 TRBD1 CASSLGTGNTEAFF TGTGCCAGCAGCTTAGGGACAGGGAACACTGAAGCTTTCTTT
- TRBJ2-6 TRBV27 - CAAGLLGGANVLTF TGTGCCGCCGGTCTGCTAGGTGGGGCCAACGTCCTGACTTTC
- TRBJ2-2 TRBV11-2 - CASRWGWGHTGELFF TGTGCCAGCAGATGGGGGTGGGGGCACACCGGGGAGCTGTTTTTT
- TRBJ2-7 TRBV27 TRBD1 CASSFLQGFHEQYF TGTGCCAGCAGTTTTTTACAGGGGTTCCACGAGCAGTACTTC
few TRBJ1-1 TRBV6-5 - CASSYRERTEAFF TGTGCCAGCAGTTACAGGGAGAGGACTGAAGCTTTCTTT
- TRBJ1-6 TRBV4-2 TRBD1 CASSQEGGDSYSPLHF TGTGCCAGCAGCCAAGAGGGCGGGGACAGTTATTCACCCCTCCACTTT
- TRBJ2-2 TRBV4-1 TRBD2 CASSQRSGGPNTGELFF TGCGCCAGCAGCCAAAGGTCGGGGGGTCCGAACACCGGGGAGCTGTTTTTT
- TRBJ2-5 TRBV4-1 TRBD1 CASSQEGTGASVGTQYF TGCGCCAGCAGCCAAGAGGGGACAGGGGCCTCGGTGGGGACCCAGTACTTC
- TRBJ2-1 TRBV5-1 TRBD2 CASSLTSGLLNEQFF TGCGCCAGCAGCTTGACTAGCGGCCTCCTCAATGAGCAGTTCTTC
- TRBJ1-6 TRBV9 - CASSVEVTVPPSPLHF TGTGCCAGCAGCGTAGAAGTGACAGTGCCTCCTTCACCCCTCCACTTT
- TRBJ1-1 TRBV11-3 - CASSFSTGTEAFF TGTGCCAGCAGCTTCTCCACAGGCACTGAAGCTTTCTTT
- TRBJ1-1 TRBV5-8 TRBD1 CASSRGQEHTEAFF TGTGCCAGCAGCAGGGGACAGGAGCACACTGAAGCTTTCTTT
- TRBJ1-4 TRBV28 TRBD1 CASTLRHRGAEKLFF TGTGCCAGCACCCTACGGCACAGGGGAGCTGAAAAACTGTTTTTT
- TRBJ1-2 TRBV2 TRBD1 CASSETGGGYTF TGTGCCAGCAGCGAGACAGGGGGCGGCTACACCTTC
few TRBJ1-2 TRBV5-1 TRBD1 CASKAVQGGAEPYGYTF TGCGCCAGCAAGGCTGTCCAGGGGGGCGCCGAGCCCTATGGCTACACCTTC
- TRBJ1-1 TRBV4-2 - CASSQPTRVTEAFF TGTGCCAGCAGCCAGCCGACCAGGGTCACTGAAGCTTTCTTT
- TRBJ1-2 TRBV12-5 TRBD1 CASGMDRGADYGYTF TGTGCTAGTGGTATGGACAGGGGCGCCGACTATGGCTACACCTTC
- TRBJ1-1 TRBV6-5 TRBD1 CASRADRGNTEAFF TGTGCCAGCAGGGCCGACAGGGGGAACACTGAAGCTTTCTTT
- TRBJ2-3 TRBV7-3 - CASSLLTGTSTDTQYF TGTGCCAGCAGCTTGTTGACAGGGACTAGCACAGATACGCAGTATTTT
- TRBJ2-1 TRBV5-1 TRBD2 CASSWPPGAGGRSSYNEQFF TGCGCCAGCAGCTGGCCGCCAGGGGCGGGGGGCCGGAGCTCCTACAATGAGCAGTTCTTC
- TRBJ2-7 TRBV5-1 - CASSLAGLSPPYEQYF TGCGCCAGCAGCTTGGCCGGACTGTCACCGCCCTACGAGCAGTACTTC
few TRBJ1-6 TRBV5-4 - CASSLVAGGDSPLHF TGTGCCAGCAGCTTGGTGGCGGGAGGGGATTCACCCCTCCACTTT
- TRBJ1-1 TRBV20-1 TRBD1 CSASGQVGEAFF TGCAGTGCTAGTGGACAGGTCGGGGAAGCTTTCTTT
- TRBJ2-2 TRBV12-3/TRBV12-4 - CASSFERTGELFF TGTGCCAGCAGTTTCGAGAGAACCGGGGAGCTGTTTTTT
once TRBJ1-2 TRBV19 - CASSGQNYGYTF TGTGCCAGTAGTGGGCAGAATTATGGCTACACCTTC
- TRBJ2-3 TRBV20-1 - CSVDSTDTQYF TGCAGTGTTGACTCCACAGATACGCAGTATTTT
- TRBJ1-1 TRBV30 - CACPGHPMNTEAFF TGTGCCTGCCCAGGTCACCCCATGAACACTGAAGCTTTCTTT
- TRBJ2-2 TRBV7-3 - CASSLAGPGELFF TGTGCCAGCAGCTTAGCAGGGCCCGGGGAGCTGTTTTTT